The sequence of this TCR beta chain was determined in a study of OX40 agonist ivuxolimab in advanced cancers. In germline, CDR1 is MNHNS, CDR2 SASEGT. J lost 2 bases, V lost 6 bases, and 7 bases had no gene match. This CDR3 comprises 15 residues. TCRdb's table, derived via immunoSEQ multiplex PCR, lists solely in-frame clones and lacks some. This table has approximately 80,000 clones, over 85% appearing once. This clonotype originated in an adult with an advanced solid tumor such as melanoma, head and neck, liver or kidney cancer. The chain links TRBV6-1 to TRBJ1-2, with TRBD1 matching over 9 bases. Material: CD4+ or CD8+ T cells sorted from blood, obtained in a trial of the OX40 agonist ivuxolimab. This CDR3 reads CASSHNRGQNYGYTF. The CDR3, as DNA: TGTGCCAGCAGCCACAACAGGGGGCAAAACTATGGCTACACCTTC.